This T cell receptor (beta chain) was obtained from a study of cytomegalovirus exposure and HLA in healthy donors. On the study more broadly: The 100 to 150 validation repertoires and the roughly 670 first-cohort repertoires shared a platform, a later analysis reported. Study-level points and caveats: Rarity marked most TCR sequences, yet some public TCRs occurred in many donors. The authors listed some 150 TCR beta chains as cytomegalovirus-associated.

Trimming cost V 6 bases and J 3 bases, with 17 bases left between them. Germline CDR1 reads WSHSY; CDR2 reads SAAADI. The CDR3 consists of 15 residues. Sequencing was performed with immunoSEQ multiplex PCR; in TCRdb, only in-frame clones are kept and a portion is missing. The sample contains roughly 130,000 clones, about 87% of which appear only once. As regards this clone: As yet, its antigen is unknown.

The donors were members of the validation cohort comprising approximately 110 subjects, separate from the roughly 700-subject first cohort. The clonotype was recovered from a woman younger than 45 in good health and CMV-seropositive. Material for sequencing was PBMCs. This sequence joins TRBV10-2 and TRBJ1-1, with D unresolved. CDR3 nucleotide sequence: TGCGCCAGCAGCCTAGCCGCCACCCCGGACACTGAAGCTTTCTTT. Its translation: CASSLAATPDTEAFF.